The 20 T cell receptor beta chains below all came from one sample that was sequenced in a study of human T cells and chemical hapten exposure. From the RACE reads, TCRdb called clonotypes with MiXCR, one entry per CDR3 protein. The sample holds 350,000 or so distinct CDR3 sequences, around 6.9% seen once. The time point here: patch test 1, 2 weeks after DPC sensitization. This sample's treatment: therapeutic diphenylcyclopropenone sensitization with weekly scalp DPC. Sequencing used whole blood, obtained in connection with sensitization to the hapten diphenylcyclopropenone (DPC). The receptors come from a woman under 30 with alopecia areata. Some clones in this sample may be carry-over from other donors' samples.

The chain uses TRBV14 and TRBJ2-6; 7 nucleotides align to TRBD2. Germline-derived CDR1 and CDR2 are SGHDN and FVKESK. The junction had 3 bases not matched to a gene; V was cut back by 1 base and J by 0 bases. This CDR3 region has 17 residues. CDR3 sequence (DNA): TGTGCCAGCAGCCAAGCCCCGGGGGGCTCTGGGGCCAACGTCCTGACTTTC. This translates into CASSQAPGGSGANVLTF. The complete variable domain, with remaining parts taken from reference TRBV14 and TRBJ2-6, reads EAGVTQFPSHSVIEKGQTVTLRCDPISGHDNLYWYRRVMGKEIKFLLHFVKESKQDESGMPNNRFLAERTGGTYSTLKVQPAELEDSGVYFCASSQAPGGSGANVLTFGAGSRLTVL.

The rearrangement links TRBV5-6 to TRBJ1-2, with D unresolved. The ends were cut back, 5 bases at V and 9 bases at J, with 14 bases in the middle. The CDR3 consists of 12 residues. Per germline, CDR1 SGHDT and CDR2 YYEEEE. In DNA form, the CDR3 reads TGTGCCAGCAGACGGACCGGGGAAAGCTACACCTTC. Encoded protein: CASRRTGESYTF.

V and J are TRBV7-3 and TRBJ1-3, with a weak D call TRBD1 (5 bases). This CDR3 contains 13 residues. V shed 5 bases and J shed 4 bases, with 9 bases lying between them. CDR1 and CDR2 (germline): SGHTA, FQGTGA. CDR3 residues: CASSTGAGNTIYF. In nucleotides, the CDR3 is TGTGCCAGCAGCACCGGGGCCGGAAACACCATATATTTT.

The gene calls are TRBV19 and TRBJ2-7, with 12 bases matching TRBD1. The CDR3 is 18 residues long. With 4 bases clipped from V and 0 bases from J, the junction kept 10 bases outside the gene matches. Germline V gene sequence: CDR1 LNHDA, CDR2 SQIVND (reference sequence). CDR3 coding DNA: TGTGCCAGTAGTAGGACCGGGACAGGGGGCGCGAGCTCCTACGAGCAGTACTTC. Translated, it gives CASSRTGTGGASSYEQYF.

This clonotype has a handful of counts. DNA of the CDR3: TGCAGTGCTAGTACGACCTTAACTGACGAGCAGTTCTTC. Translating gives CSASTTLTDEQFF. This chain connects TRBV20-1 to TRBJ2-1; D is undetermined. CDR3 length: 13 residues. V was trimmed by 3 bases and J by 10 bases, leaving 16 bases between them. CDR1 and CDR2 (germline): DFQATT, SNEGSKA (reference sequence).

This clonotype was observed at least ten times. The chain has TRBV12-3 or TRBV12-4 and TRBJ2-1, with D unresolved. With 7 bases removed from V and 4 bases from J, the gap between germline ends came to 5 bases. This CDR3 has 11 residues. CDR3 in DNA: TGTGCCAGCACCCTATACAATGAGCAGTTCTTC. This encodes CASTLYNEQFF.

With respect to this clonotype: A read error is possible here, since a much larger clone lies one base away. This chain links TRBV5-1 with TRBJ2-3; no clear D gene. The CDR3 spans 16 residues. Germline loops: CDR1 SGHRS, CDR2 YFSETQ. CDR3 sequence (DNA): TGCGCCAGCAGCCCATCGACCATGGGTGTCACAGATACGCAGTGTTTT. Protein sequence: CASSPSTMGVTDTQCF.

In this sample, this clonotype turned up many times. The rearrangement uses TRBV12-3 or TRBV12-4 and TRBJ1-5; D remains ambiguous. Trimming cost V 1 base and J 6 bases, with 13 bases left between them. The CDR3 runs 15 residues. DNA of the CDR3: TGTGCCAGCAGTTTAGTTCAAGGCGGAGGTCAGCCCCAGCATTTT. The encoded protein is CASSLVQGGGQPQHF.

Written as DNA, the CDR3 is TGTGCCATCAATTCTGGGCACGGCACAGATACGCAGTATTTT. Translation: CAINSGHGTDTQYF. The genes are TRBV10-3 and TRBJ2-3; no firm D call. The CDR3 is made up of 14 amino acids. The V gene lost 7 bases and the J gene lost 1 base, with 12 bases spanning the gap. From germline, CDR1 is ENHRY and CDR2 SYGVKD.

This clonotype turned up a few times. The V gene is TRBV28, the J gene TRBJ1-5; D call uncertain. The germline V gene encodes CDR1 MDHEN and CDR2 SYDVKM. Between the trimmed V and J ends, which lost 1 base and 5 bases, there was a span of 18 bases. CDR3 length: 17 amino acids. The CDR3 reads CASSLFTTGERDQPQHF. The CDR3, as DNA: TGTGCCAGCAGTTTATTCACGACCGGAGAAAGAGATCAGCCCCAGCATTTT.

Only a few counts were recorded for this clonotype. The genes are TRBV2 and TRBJ1-2, with D possibly TRBD1 on 6 matching bases. The CDR3 has 13 amino acids. Trimming cost V 2 bases and J 8 bases, with 12 bases left between them. Germline values: CDR1 SNHLY, CDR2 FYNNEI. CDR3 amino acids: CASSEQGNGGYTF. CDR3 DNA: TGTGCCAGCAGTGAACAGGGGAATGGCGGCTACACCTTC.

The chain has TRBV10-3 and TRBJ1-5, with TRBD1 identical over 8 bases. V was clipped by 5 bases and J by 0 bases; unmatched bases: 3. Germline assignment: CDR1 ENHRY and CDR2 SYGVKD. The length of the CDR3 is 15 residues. The CDR3, as DNA: TGTGCCATCAGTATGGGACAGGATAGCAATCAGCCCCAGCATTTT. It encodes CAISMGQDSNQPQHF.

This chain connects TRBV5-1 to TRBJ2-2, with D unclear. This CDR3 spans 13 amino acids. V dropped 5 bases and J dropped 1 base, with 6 bases sitting between them. From germline, CDR1 is SGHRS and CDR2 YFSETQ. The CDR3 bases are TGCGCCAGCAGTGAGGTGAACACCGGGGAGCTGTTTTTT. Protein sequence: CASSEVNTGELFF.

In its sample, this clonotype was seen many times. This chain uses TRBV10-3 with TRBJ2-4; D is uncertain. The ends were cut back, 5 bases at V and 4 bases at J, with 12 bases in the middle. The CDR3 length is 14 residues. Germline V gene sequence: CDR1 ENHRY, CDR2 SYGVKD. This chain's CDR3 is CAISPGEYKNIQYF. The CDR3 nucleotides read TGTGCCATCAGTCCAGGAGAGTATAAAAACATTCAGTACTTC.

There are many counts of this clonotype. This chain connects TRBV4-3 to TRBJ2-1; 14 positions agree with TRBD2. The CDR3 is 17 residues long. The V and J ends lost 3 bases and 2 bases, in that order; junction bases with no gene match: 3. Germline assignment: CDR1 LGHNA and CDR2 YSLEER. The CDR3 bases are TGCGCCAGCAGCCAGGGGACTAGCGGGGGTCCCTACAATGAGCAGTTCTTC. Amino acid sequence: CASSQGTSGGPYNEQFF.

A few counts support this clonotype. V and J are TRBV7-2 and TRBJ1-3; D is possibly TRBD1 (6 bases). Germline CDR1 reads SGHTA; CDR2 reads FQGNSA. CDR3 length: 15 residues. V was shortened by 4 bases and J by 2 bases, with 12 bases between the two germline ends. The CDR3 reads CASSSTQGTGNTIYF. In DNA, the CDR3 is TGTGCCAGCAGCTCAACACAGGGAACTGGAAACACCATATATTTT.

This chain connects TRBV6-2 or TRBV6-3 to TRBJ2-1, with TRBD1 identical over 7 bases. V lost 6 bases and J lost 4; bases outside the gene matches: 12. CDR1 and CDR2 (germline): MNHEY, SVGEGT. This CDR3 has 16 residues. CDR3: CASRPPTGDRYNEQFF. In DNA, the CDR3 is TGTGCCAGCAGGCCTCCTACAGGGGACCGGTACAATGAGCAGTTCTTC.

This clonotype has at least ten counts. V gene TRBV5-1 combines with J gene TRBJ1-2; weak D call: TRBD1 (5 bases). Looked up from germline, CDR1 is SGHRS and CDR2 is YFSETQ. The CDR3 consists of 14 residues. V lost 6 bases, J lost 3 bases, and 15 bases lay in between. The CDR3 DNA sequence: TGCGCCAGCACGAATCCGGGGGTAGACTATGGCTACACCTTC. Residues: CASTNPGVDYGYTF. Full variable domain (rest looked up from reference TRBV5-1 and TRBJ1-2): KAGVTQTPRYLIKTRGQQVTLSCSPISGHRSVSWYQQTPGQGLQFLFEYFSETQRNKGNFPGRFSGRQFSNSRSEMNVSTLELGDSALYLCASTNPGVDYGYTFGSGTRLTVV.

This clonotype occurred a few times. J is TRBJ2-7 and V is TRBV27; 7 bases line up with TRBD1. The germline V gene has CDR1 MNHEY and CDR2 SMNVEV (reference sequence). CDR3 length equals 16 residues. Unmatched junction bases numbered 5, after V lost 0 bases and J lost 0 bases. This CDR3 is CASSLSIGDSSYEQYF. CDR3 nucleotides: TGTGCCAGCAGTTTATCGATAGGGGACAGCTCCTACGAGCAGTACTTC.

CDR3 sequence reads: CASSYSMGRGNQPQHF. The CDR3 DNA reads as TGTGCCAGCAGTTACTCGATGGGCAGGGGTAATCAGCCCCAGCATTTT. The chain has TRBV6-2 or TRBV6-3 and TRBJ1-5, with D possibly matching TRBD1 (6 bases). The germline V gene encodes CDR1 MNHEY and CDR2 SVGEGT. This CDR3 is 16 amino acids long. V gave up 0 bases and J gave up 4 bases, with 13 bases separating them.